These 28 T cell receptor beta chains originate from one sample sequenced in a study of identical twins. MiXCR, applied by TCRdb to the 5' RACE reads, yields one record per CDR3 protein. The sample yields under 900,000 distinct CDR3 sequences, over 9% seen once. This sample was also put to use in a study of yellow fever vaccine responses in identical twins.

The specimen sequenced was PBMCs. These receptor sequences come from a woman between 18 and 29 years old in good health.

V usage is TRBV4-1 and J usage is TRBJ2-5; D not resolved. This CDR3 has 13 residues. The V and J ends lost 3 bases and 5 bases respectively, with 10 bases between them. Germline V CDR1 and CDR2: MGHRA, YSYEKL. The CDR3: CASSQSTRETQYF. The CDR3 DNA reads TGCGCCAGCAGCCAGTCGACCAGGGAGACCCAGTACTTC.

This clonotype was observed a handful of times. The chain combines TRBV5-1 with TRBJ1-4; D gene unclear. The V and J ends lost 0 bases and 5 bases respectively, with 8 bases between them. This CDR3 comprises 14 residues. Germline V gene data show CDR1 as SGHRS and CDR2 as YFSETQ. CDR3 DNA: TGCGCCAGCAGCTTGGAACAGCCGAATGAAAAACTGTTTTTT. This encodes CASSLEQPNEKLFF.

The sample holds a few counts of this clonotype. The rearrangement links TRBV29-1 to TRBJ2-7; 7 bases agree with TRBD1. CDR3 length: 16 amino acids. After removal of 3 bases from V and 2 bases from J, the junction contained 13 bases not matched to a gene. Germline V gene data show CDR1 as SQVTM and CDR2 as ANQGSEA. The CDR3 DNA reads TGCAGCGTTGACCAACCTACCGGGACAGCTACCTACGAGCAGTACTTC. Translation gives CSVDQPTGTATYEQYF.

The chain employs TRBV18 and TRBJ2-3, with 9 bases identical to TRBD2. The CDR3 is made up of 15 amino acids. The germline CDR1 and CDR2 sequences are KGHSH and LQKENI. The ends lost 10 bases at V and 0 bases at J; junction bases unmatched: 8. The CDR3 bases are TGTGCCATCGGACTAGCGAGAACTAGCACAGATACGCAGTATTTT. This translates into CAIGLARTSTDTQYF.

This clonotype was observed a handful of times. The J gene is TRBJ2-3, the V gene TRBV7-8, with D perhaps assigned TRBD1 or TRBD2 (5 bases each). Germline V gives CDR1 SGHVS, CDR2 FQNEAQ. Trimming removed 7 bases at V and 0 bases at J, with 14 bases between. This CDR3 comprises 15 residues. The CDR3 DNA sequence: TGTGCCAGCATCTTGGGGCCGGGGAGCACAGATACGCAGTATTTT. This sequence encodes CASILGPGSTDTQYF.

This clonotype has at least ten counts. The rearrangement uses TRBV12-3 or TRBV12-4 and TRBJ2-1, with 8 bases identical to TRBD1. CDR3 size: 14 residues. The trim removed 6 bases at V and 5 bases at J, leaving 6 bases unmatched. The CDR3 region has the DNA TGTGCCAGCAGAGACAGGGGTGTCCACAATGAGCAGTTCTTC. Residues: CASRDRGVHNEQFF.

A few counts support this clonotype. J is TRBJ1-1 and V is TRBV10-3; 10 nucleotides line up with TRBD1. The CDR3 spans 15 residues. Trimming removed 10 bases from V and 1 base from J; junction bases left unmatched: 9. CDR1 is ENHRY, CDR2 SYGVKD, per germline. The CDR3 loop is CATVPGQGSNTEAFF. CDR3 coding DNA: TGTGCCACCGTCCCGGGACAGGGGTCGAACACTGAAGCTTTCTTT.

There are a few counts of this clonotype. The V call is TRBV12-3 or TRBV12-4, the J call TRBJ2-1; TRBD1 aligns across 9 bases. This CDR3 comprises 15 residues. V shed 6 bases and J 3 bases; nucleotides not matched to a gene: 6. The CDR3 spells CASRTGGGGYNEQFF. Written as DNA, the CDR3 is TGTGCCAGCAGAACAGGGGGCGGCGGCTACAATGAGCAGTTCTTC.

The CDR3 DNA reads as TGTGCCAGCAGTTCCCGAGGCCCAGAAACCTACGAGCAGTACTTC. Its translation: CASSSRGPETYEQYF. The gene calls are TRBV28 and TRBJ2-7; D not certain. The germline CDR1 and CDR2 sequences are MDHEN and SYDVKM. Trimming took 4 bases from V and 2 from J, leaving 15 bases between them. The CDR3 runs 15 residues. The complete variable domain, with remaining parts taken from reference TRBV28 and TRBJ2-7, reads DVKVTQSSRYLVKRTGEKVFLECVQDMDHENMFWYRQDPGLGLRLIYFSYDVKMKEKGDIPEGYSVSREKKERFSLILESASTNQTSMYLCASSSRGPETYEQYFGPGTRLTVT.

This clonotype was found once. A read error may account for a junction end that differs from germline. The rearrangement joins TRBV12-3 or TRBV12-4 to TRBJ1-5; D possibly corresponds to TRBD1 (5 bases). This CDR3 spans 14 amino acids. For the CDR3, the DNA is TGTGCTAGCAGCCAAAACGGCAGGGTACAGCCCCAGCATTTT. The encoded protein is CASSQNGRVQPQHF.

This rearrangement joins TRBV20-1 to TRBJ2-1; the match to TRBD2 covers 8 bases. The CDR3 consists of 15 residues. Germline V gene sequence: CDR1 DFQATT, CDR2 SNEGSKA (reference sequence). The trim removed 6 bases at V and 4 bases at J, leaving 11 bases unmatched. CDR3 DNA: TGCAGTGCCGGGGGGGCTAGCTTTAAGTACAATGAGCAGTTCTTC. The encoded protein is CSAGGASFKYNEQFF.

The CDR3 reads CASGPDRGKDNEQFF. In nucleotides, the CDR3 is TGCGCCAGCGGGCCGGACAGGGGAAAGGACAATGAGCAGTTCTTC. The V and J genes are TRBV5-1 and TRBJ2-1, with 9 bases that match TRBD1. The CDR3 extends over 15 amino acids. Germline CDR1 is SGHRS and CDR2 is YFSETQ. J was trimmed by 5 bases and V by 7 bases; bases with no gene match: 10.

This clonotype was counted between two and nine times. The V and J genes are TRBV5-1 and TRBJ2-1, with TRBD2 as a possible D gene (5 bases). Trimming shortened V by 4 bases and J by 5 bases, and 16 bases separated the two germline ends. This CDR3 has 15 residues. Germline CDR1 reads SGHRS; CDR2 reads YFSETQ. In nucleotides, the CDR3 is TGCGCCAGCAGCCCAAACCCGGGGTGGGACAATGAGCAGTTCTTC. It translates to CASSPNPGWDNEQFF.

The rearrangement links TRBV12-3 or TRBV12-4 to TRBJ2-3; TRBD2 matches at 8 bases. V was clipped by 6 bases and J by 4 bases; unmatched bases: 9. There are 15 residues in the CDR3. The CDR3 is CASSLGLVPSDTQYF. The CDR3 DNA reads TGTGCCAGCAGCCTGGGACTAGTCCCCTCAGATACGCAGTATTTT.

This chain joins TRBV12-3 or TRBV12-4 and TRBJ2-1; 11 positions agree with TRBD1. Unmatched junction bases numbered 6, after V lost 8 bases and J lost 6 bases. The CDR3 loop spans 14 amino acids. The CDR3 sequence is CASRGGTGGNEQFF. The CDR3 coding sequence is TGTGCCAGCCGGGGGGGGACAGGGGGCAATGAGCAGTTCTTC.

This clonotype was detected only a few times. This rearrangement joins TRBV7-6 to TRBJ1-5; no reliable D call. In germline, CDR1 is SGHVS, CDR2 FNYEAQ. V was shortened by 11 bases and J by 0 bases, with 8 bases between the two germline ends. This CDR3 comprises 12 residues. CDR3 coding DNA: TGTGCCCGGAGGGATAGCAATCAGCCCCAGCATTTT. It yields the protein CARRDSNQPQHF.

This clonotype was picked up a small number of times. CDR3 in amino acids: CASSQGGSVTGELFF. CDR3 sequence (DNA): TGTGCCAGCAGCCAGGGCGGGAGTGTAACCGGGGAGCTGTTTTTT. The V and J genes are TRBV4-2 and TRBJ2-2, with 7 bases lining up with TRBD2. J was trimmed by 5 bases and V by 3 bases; bases with no gene match: 6. In germline, CDR1 is LGHNA, CDR2 YNFKEQ. The CDR3 consists of 15 residues.

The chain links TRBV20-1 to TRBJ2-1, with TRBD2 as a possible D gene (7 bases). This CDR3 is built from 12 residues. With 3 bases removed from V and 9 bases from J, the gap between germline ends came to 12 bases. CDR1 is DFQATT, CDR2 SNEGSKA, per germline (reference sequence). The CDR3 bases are TGCAGTGCTAGCGGGGGGCTCGGTGAGCAGTTCTTC. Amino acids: CSASGGLGEQFF.

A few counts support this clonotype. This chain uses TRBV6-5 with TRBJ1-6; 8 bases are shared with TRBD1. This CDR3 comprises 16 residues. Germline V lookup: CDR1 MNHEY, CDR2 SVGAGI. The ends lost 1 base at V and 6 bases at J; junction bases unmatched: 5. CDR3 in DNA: TGTGCCAGCAGTTACTACGCAGGGGGCGGTAATTCACCCCTCCACTTT. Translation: CASSYYAGGGNSPLHF.

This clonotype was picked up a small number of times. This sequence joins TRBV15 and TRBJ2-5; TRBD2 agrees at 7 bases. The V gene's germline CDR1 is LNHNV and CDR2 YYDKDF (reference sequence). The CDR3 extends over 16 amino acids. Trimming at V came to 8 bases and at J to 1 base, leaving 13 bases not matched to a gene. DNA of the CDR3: TGTGCCACCGGCTGGACGGGAGGTTTGGCCCAAGAGACCCAGTACTTC. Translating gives CATGWTGGLAQETQYF.

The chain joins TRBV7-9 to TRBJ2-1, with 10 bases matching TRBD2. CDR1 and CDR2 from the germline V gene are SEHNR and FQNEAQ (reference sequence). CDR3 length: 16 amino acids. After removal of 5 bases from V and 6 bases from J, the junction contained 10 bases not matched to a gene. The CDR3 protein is CASSPRGLAEINEQFF. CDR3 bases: TGTGCCAGCAGCCCTAGAGGACTAGCGGAGATCAATGAGCAGTTCTTC.

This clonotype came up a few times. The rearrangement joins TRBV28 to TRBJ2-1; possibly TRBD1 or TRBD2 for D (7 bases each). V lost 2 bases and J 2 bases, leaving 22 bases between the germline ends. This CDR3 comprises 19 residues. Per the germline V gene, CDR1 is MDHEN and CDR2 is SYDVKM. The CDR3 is CASSLTGVGGGGTYNEQFF. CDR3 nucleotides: TGTGCCAGCAGTTTAACGGGTGTAGGGGGAGGGGGCACCTACAATGAGCAGTTCTTC.

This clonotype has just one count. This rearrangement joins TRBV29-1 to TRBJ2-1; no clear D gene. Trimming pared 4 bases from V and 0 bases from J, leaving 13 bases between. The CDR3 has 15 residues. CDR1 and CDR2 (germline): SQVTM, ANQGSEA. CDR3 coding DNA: TGCAGCGTTGCCATCGTCCTGAGCTCCTACAATGAGCAGTTCTTC. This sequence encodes CSVAIVLSSYNEQFF.

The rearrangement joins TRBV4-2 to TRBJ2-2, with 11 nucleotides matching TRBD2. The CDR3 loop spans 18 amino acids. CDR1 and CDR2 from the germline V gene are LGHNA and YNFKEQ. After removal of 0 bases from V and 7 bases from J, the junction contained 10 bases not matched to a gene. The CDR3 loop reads CASSQDSGGAVRIGELFF. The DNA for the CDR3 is TGTGCCAGCAGCCAAGATAGCGGGGGGGCCGTTCGTATCGGGGAGCTGTTTTTT.

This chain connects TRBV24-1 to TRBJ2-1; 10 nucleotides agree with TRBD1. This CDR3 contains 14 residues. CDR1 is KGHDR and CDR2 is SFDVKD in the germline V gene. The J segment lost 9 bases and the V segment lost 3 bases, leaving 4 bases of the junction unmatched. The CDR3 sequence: CATSDRDRGSEQFF. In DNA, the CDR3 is TGTGCCACCAGTGATCGGGACAGGGGCAGTGAGCAGTTCTTC.

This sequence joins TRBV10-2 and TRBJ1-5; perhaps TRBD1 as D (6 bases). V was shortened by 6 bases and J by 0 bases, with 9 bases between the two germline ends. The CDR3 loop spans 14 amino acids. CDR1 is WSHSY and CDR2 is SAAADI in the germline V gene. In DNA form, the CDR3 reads TGCGCCAGCAGGAGGACAGATAGCAATCAGCCCCAGCATTTT. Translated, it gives CASRRTDSNQPQHF.

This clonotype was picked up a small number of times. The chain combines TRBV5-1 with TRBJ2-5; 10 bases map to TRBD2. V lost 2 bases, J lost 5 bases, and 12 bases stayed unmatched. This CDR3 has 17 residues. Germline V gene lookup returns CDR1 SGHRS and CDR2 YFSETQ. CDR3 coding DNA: TGCGCCAGCAGCTTTAATGTGCTAGCGGGAGTGGATGAGACCCAGTACTTC. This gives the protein CASSFNVLAGVDETQYF.

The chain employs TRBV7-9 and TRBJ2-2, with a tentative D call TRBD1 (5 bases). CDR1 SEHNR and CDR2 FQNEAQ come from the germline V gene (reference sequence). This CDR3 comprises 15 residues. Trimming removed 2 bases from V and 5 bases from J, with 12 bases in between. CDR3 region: CASSLQAGITGELFF. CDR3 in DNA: TGTGCCAGCAGCTTACAGGCAGGGATAACCGGGGAGCTGTTTTTT.